This is a list of T cell receptor beta chains from one sample in a study of CD8+ T cells in alopecia areata. The assay was immunoSEQ multiplex PCR, and TCRdb's table has in-frame clones only and misses some. The table lists about 190,000 clones, around 60% of them singletons. This specimen was CD4+ T cells sorted from blood, taken at week 4, from a patient treated with tofacitinib. These receptors originate from a human donor with alopecia areata. CDR3s include the opening cysteine and the closing phenylalanine or tryptophan. A D gene is named only where the DNA matches it firmly. Where a row states a size, it is once, few, many or the class of an expanded clone; other rows omit it.

j_call | v_call | clone_size | d_call | cdr3_aa | cdr3_nt
TRBJ2-5 | TRBV30 | NA | NA | CAWSVKQETQYF | TGTGCCTGGTCAGTGAAACAAGAGACCCAGTACTTC
TRBJ2-1 | TRBV7-3 | NA | TRBD2 | CASSHDSSGRAMDEQFF | TGTGCCAGCAGCCACGACTCTAGCGGGAGGGCCATGGATGAGCAGTTCTTC
TRBJ2-3 | TRBV7-9 | few | NA | CASRPPLVRNTDTQYF | TGTGCCAGCAGGCCCCCCTTGGTTCGGAACACAGATACGCAGTATTTT
TRBJ2-7 | TRBV29-1 | NA | TRBD2 | CSASSGRAGREQYF | TGCAGCGCCAGTAGCGGGAGGGCCGGTCGCGAGCAGTACTTC
TRBJ1-2 | TRBV29-1 | NA | NA | CSVVMGGIGYGYTF | TGCAGCGTTGTCATGGGAGGGATCGGCTATGGCTACACCTTC
TRBJ2-7 | TRBV29-1 | NA | NA | CSVVLGYEQYF | TGCAGCGTTGTTCTGGGCTACGAGCAGTACTTC
TRBJ2-3 | TRBV29-1 | NA | NA | CSVALARDTQYF | TGCAGCGTTGCTCTAGCAAGAGATACGCAGTATTTT
TRBJ2-7 | TRBV29-1 | NA | NA | CSVLRGPSSYEQYF | TGCAGCGTTCTCAGGGGTCCCAGCTCCTACGAGCAGTACTTC
TRBJ2-5 | TRBV5-4 | NA | TRBD1 | CASTSGQARETQYF | TGTGCCAGCACTTCGGGACAGGCGAGAGAGACCCAGTACTTC
TRBJ2-1 | TRBV30 | few | TRBD2 | CAWQGLGLYNEQFF | TGTGCCTGGCAGGGACTAGGGCTGTACAATGAGCAGTTCTTC
TRBJ1-5 | TRBV19 | NA | NA | CATHRGSYSNQPQHF | TGTGCCACTCATCGCGGGAGCTATAGCAATCAGCCCCAGCATTTT
TRBJ2-1 | TRBV29-1 | NA | NA | CSFLANSYNEQFF | TGCAGCTTTCTAGCGAATTCCTACAATGAGCAGTTCTTC
TRBJ2-7 | TRBV13 | few | TRBD1 | CASSSTGHYEQYF | TGTGCCAGCAGCTCGACAGGGCACTACGAGCAGTACTTC
TRBJ2-1 | TRBV29-1 | few | NA | CSVRGWGVNNEQFF | TGCAGCGTTCGAGGTTGGGGAGTAAACAATGAGCAGTTCTTC
TRBJ2-3 | TRBV19 | NA | NA | CASALAGDRTDTQYF | TGTGCCAGTGCTTTAGCTGGCGATCGCACAGATACGCAGTATTTT
TRBJ1-5 | TRBV19 | NA | NA | CASSDSHNQPQHF | TGTGCCAGTTCAGACAGCCACAATCAGCCCCAGCATTTT
TRBJ2-1 | TRBV6-5 | NA | TRBD2 | CASSYGLAGDFYEQFF | TGTGCCAGCAGTTACGGTCTAGCGGGAGACTTCTATGAGCAGTTCTTC
TRBJ1-5 | TRBV2 | NA | NA | CASSVQVYQPQHF | TGTGCCAGCAGTGTACAGGTGTATCAGCCCCAGCATTTT
TRBJ2-7 | TRBV29-1 | NA | TRBD2 | CSVGVASGGNEQYF | TGCAGCGTTGGGGTGGCTAGCGGGGGGAACGAGCAGTACTTC
TRBJ2-5 | TRBV29-1 | NA | NA | CSVEEQRQETQYF | TGCAGCGTTGAAGAACAGAGACAAGAGACCCAGTACTTC
TRBJ1-2 | TRBV9 | NA | TRBD1 | CASSVKDRGRGYTF | TGTGCCAGCAGCGTAAAGGACAGGGGGCGAGGCTACACCTTC
TRBJ1-2 | TRBV5-1 | NA | TRBD1 | CASNDGQGSGYTF | TGCGCCAGCAACGACGGACAGGGGAGCGGCTACACCTTC
TRBJ2-7 | TRBV29-1 | few | NA | CSVEKNSPPHYEQYF | TGCAGCGTTGAAAAAAATAGCCCTCCCCACTACGAGCAGTACTTC
TRBJ2-7 | TRBV15 | NA | NA | CATSMGRSYEQYF | TGTGCCACCAGCATGGGACGCTCCTACGAGCAGTACTTC
TRBJ1-5 | TRBV6-6 | once | NA | CASRPQGQPQHF | TGTGCCAGCAGGCCTCAGGGTCAGCCCCAGCATTTT
TRBJ2-7 | TRBV11-2 | NA | NA | CASSLRSEQYF | TGTGCCAGCAGCTTGAGGTCCGAGCAGTACTTC
TRBJ1-1 | TRBV30 | NA | NA | CALGWNTEAFF | TGTGCTTTGGGCTGGAATACTGAAGCTTTCTTT
TRBJ2-1 | TRBV11-3 | NA | NA | CASSRITRNEQFF | TGTGCCAGCAGCCGAATAACTAGGAATGAGCAGTTCTTC
TRBJ1-4 | TRBV30 | NA | NA | CAWSRANEKLFF | TGTGCCTGGAGTAGGGCTAATGAAAAACTGTTTTTT
TRBJ2-3 | TRBV10-3 | NA | NA | CAISGLPEETQYF | TGTGCCATCAGTGGTCTACCCGAGGAGACGCAGTATTTT
TRBJ2-1 | TRBV13 | many | NA | CASSLFRALYNEQFF | TGTGCCAGCAGCTTATTTAGGGCCCTTTACAATGAGCAGTTCTTC
TRBJ2-5 | TRBV7-2 | once | NA | CASSLGEQGSETQYF | TGTGCCAGCAGCTTAGGGGAGCAGGGAAGTGAGACCCAGTACTTC
TRBJ1-1 | TRBV30 | NA | NA | CAWSVPGAVYTEAFF | TGTGCCTGGAGTGTACCAGGGGCAGTGTACACTGAAGCTTTCTTT
TRBJ2-7 | TRBV7-2 | NA | NA | CASSFTGSSYEQYF | TGTGCCAGCAGCTTTACGGGGAGCTCCTACGAGCAGTACTTC
TRBJ2-4 | TRBV30 | few | NA | CAWSSQVGGTQYF | TGTGCCTGGAGTTCCCAGGTTGGCGGGACTCAGTACTTC
TRBJ2-1 | TRBV19 | NA | NA | CASSSSDIYNEQFF | TGTGCCAGTAGTAGTAGCGATATCTACAATGAGCAGTTCTTC
TRBJ1-2 | TRBV4-3 | NA | NA | CASSQERGSNYGYTF | TGCGCCAGCAGCCAAGAAAGGGGTAGTAACTATGGCTACACCTTC
TRBJ2-2 | TRBV11-1 | NA | NA | CASSLGLGSFAGELFF | TGTGCCAGCAGCTTAGGACTGGGGTCTTTTGCCGGGGAGCTGTTTTTT
TRBJ1-1 | TRBV30 | few | NA | CAWSPLSSGEAFF | TGTGCCTGGAGCCCCCTCTCGAGTGGTGAAGCTTTCTTT
TRBJ2-2 | TRBV6-6 | NA | NA | CASSQRQENTGELFF | TGTGCCAGCAGCCAAAGGCAGGAGAACACCGGGGAGCTGTTTTTT
TRBJ2-6 | TRBV29-1 | NA | NA | CSVGRSGANVLTF | TGCAGCGTGGGACGCTCTGGGGCCAACGTCCTGACTTTC
TRBJ2-7 | TRBV2 | few | TRBD1 | CASGGTGLGEQYF | TGTGCCAGCGGAGGGACAGGCCTAGGGGAGCAGTACTTC
TRBJ2-5 | TRBV2 | NA | NA | CASGTGRQTQYF | TGTGCCAGCGGCACAGGGAGACAGACCCAGTACTTC
TRBJ2-1 | TRBV5-1 | NA | TRBD1 | CASSLATTTGAYNEQFF | TGCGCCAGCAGCTTGGCCACGACGACAGGGGCCTACAATGAGCAGTTCTTC
TRBJ2-6 | TRBV29-1 | NA | TRBD1 | CSVPLVGGAGANVLTF | TGCAGCGTGCCCTTAGTAGGGGGCGCTGGGGCCAACGTCCTGACTTTC